The 19 T cell receptor beta chains listed next were all sequenced from one sample in a study of shared T cell receptors in the human thymus. TCRdb's copy holds only in-frame clones and misses some; the assay was immunoSEQ multiplex PCR. Of hundreds of thousands of clones in the sample, more than 75% were seen once. In addition, the sample was reused for a study of human thymus T cells.

Material for sequencing was thymocytes. The source is a boy under two years old with a congenital heart defect.

This clone occurred a few times. The chain has TRBV15 and TRBJ1-6; 12 bases are shared with TRBD1. This CDR3 region has 17 residues. V lost 2 bases to trimming and J lost 7 bases; unmatched junction nucleotides: 6. Per germline, CDR1 LNHNV and CDR2 YYDKDF (reference sequence). CDR3 loop: CATSRPGQGARNSPLHF. CDR3 DNA sequence: TGTGCCACCAGCAGACCGGGACAGGGGGCGCGGAATTCACCCCTCCACTTT. The entire variable domain, with the rest obtained from reference TRBV15 and TRBJ1-6, is as follows: DAMVIQNPRYQVTQFGKPVTLSCSQTLNHNVMYWYQQKSSQAPKLLFHYYDKDFNNEADTPDNFQSRRPNTSFCFLDIRSPGLGDTAMYLCATSRPGQGARNSPLHFGNGTRLTVT.

The rearrangement uses TRBV5-6 and TRBJ2-2; the match to TRBD2 covers 8 bases. Looked up from germline, CDR1 is SGHDT and CDR2 is YYEEEE. Unmatched junction bases numbered 5, after V lost 0 bases and J lost 7 bases. The CDR3 runs 15 residues. The DNA for the CDR3 is TGTGCCAGCAGCTTGGGAAGCGGGAGCCACGGGGAGCTGTTTTTT. Residues: CASSLGSGSHGELFF.

This clone appeared a few times. This chain uses TRBV9 with TRBJ2-2; tentatively, D is TRBD1 (5 bases). This CDR3 region has 16 residues. Germline CDR1 is SGDLS and CDR2 is YYNGEE. Trimming left V 0 bases short and J 6 bases short, with 15 bases between. The CDR3 loop is CASSVGQGTLAGELFF. Written as DNA, the CDR3 is TGTGCCAGCAGCGTAGGGCAGGGTACGTTGGCCGGGGAGCTGTTTTTT.

V and J are TRBV15 and TRBJ2-7, with D uncertain. With 3 bases removed from V and 2 bases from J, the gap between germline ends came to 11 bases. Germline CDR1 reads LNHNV; CDR2 reads YYDKDF (reference sequence). The CDR3 has 14 amino acids. The DNA for the CDR3 is TGTGCCACCAGCAGTATAACAGTTGCCTACGAGCAGTACTTC. The encoded protein is CATSSITVAYEQYF.

This chain uses TRBV4-2 with TRBJ1-4, with D possibly matching TRBD1 (6 bases). Germline CDR1 reads LGHNA; CDR2 reads YNFKEQ. This CDR3 region has 16 residues. Trimming removed 1 base at V and 4 bases at J, with 13 bases between. The CDR3 DNA follows: TGTGCCAGCAGCCAAGGACGGGGACAAGATAATGAAAAACTGTTTTTT. The encoded protein is CASSQGRGQDNEKLFF.

CDR3 sequence (DNA): TGTGCCAGCAGCTCGGGACTAGCGGGAGGGCCGGATGACACAGATACGCAGTATTTT. Its translation is CASSSGLAGGPDDTDTQYF. The chain couples TRBV5-6 to TRBJ2-3, with 16 bases that match TRBD2. Trimming cost V 3 bases and J 2 bases; bases outside gene matches: 9. Germline V CDR1 and CDR2: SGHDT, YYEEEE. The CDR3 sequence is 19 residues long.

This clone was seen a single time. The chain uses TRBV11-1 and TRBJ2-2; TRBD2 might be the D (6 bases). The CDR3 spans 16 residues. CDR1 and CDR2 from the germline V gene are SGHAT and FQDESV (reference sequence). Trimming took 5 bases from V and 7 from J, leaving 20 bases between them. Written as DNA, the CDR3 is TGTGCCAGCAGCAATGGGGGACTGACCGCGGGCGGGGAGCTGTTTTTT. Residues: CASSNGGLTAGGELFF.

The V gene is TRBV30, the J gene TRBJ2-3; 8 nucleotides line up with TRBD2. V was pared by 5 bases and J by 6 bases, with 10 bases of the junction left unmatched. Germline assignment: CDR1 GTSNPN and CDR2 SVGIG (reference sequence). The CDR3 loop spans 14 amino acids. Here the CDR3 reads CAWEPGGISDTQYF. As DNA, the CDR3 is TGTGCCTGGGAACCGGGAGGGATCTCGGATACGCAGTATTTT.

The V call is TRBV6-1, the J call TRBJ2-6; D call uncertain. This CDR3 is 17 amino acids long. CDR1 and CDR2 from the germline V gene are MNHNS and SASEGT. With 3 bases removed from V and 4 bases from J, the gap between germline ends came to 16 bases. In nucleotides, the CDR3 is TGTGCCAGCAGTGAGAGTCGTATGCTCTACGGGGCCAACGTCCTGACTTTC. This encodes CASSESRMLYGANVLTF.

This clone was counted a single time. The chain employs TRBV7-9 and TRBJ1-4; TRBD1 is a possible D gene (5 bases). CDR1 and CDR2 (germline): SEHNR, FQNEAQ (reference sequence). The CDR3 is 14 residues long. V was shortened by 5 bases and J by 1 base, with 8 bases between the two germline ends. The DNA for the CDR3 is TGTGCCAGCAGCCGACAGAGAACTAATGAAAAACTGTTTTTT. Protein product: CASSRQRTNEKLFF.

This chain connects TRBV10-3 to TRBJ2-7, with D possibly matching TRBD1 (8 bases). This CDR3 comprises 16 residues. Trimming took off 5 bases at V and 2 bases at J, with 19 bases between the two ends. The V gene's germline CDR1 is ENHRY and CDR2 SYGVKD. The DNA for the CDR3 is TGTGCCATCAGTACCCGGACAGGGAGGGATACCTACGAGCAGTACTTC. It translates to CAISTRTGRDTYEQYF.

In its sample, this clone was seen once. The chain joins TRBV4-3 to TRBJ2-3; D may be TRBD2 (6 bases). The CDR3 runs 15 residues. The V end was cut by 1 base, the J end by 6 bases, with 14 bases between. The germline V gene encodes CDR1 LGHNA and CDR2 YSLEER. CDR3 sequence reads: CASSQGLAPLDTQYF. In nucleotides, the CDR3 is TGCGCCAGCAGCCAAGGCCTAGCGCCGTTGGATACGCAGTATTTT.

The V gene is TRBV4-3, the J gene TRBJ2-5; D possibly corresponds to TRBD2 (5 bases). The germline gives CDR1 LGHNA, CDR2 YSLEER. The CDR3 totals 17 residues. V was shortened by 4 bases and J by 0 bases, with 18 bases between the two germline ends. This CDR3 reads CASSRQPRATDQETQYF. CDR3 in DNA: TGCGCCAGCAGCCGACAACCGAGGGCTACAGACCAAGAGACCCAGTACTTC.

The V and J genes are TRBV30 and TRBJ2-5; D unclear. V was trimmed by 2 bases and J by 8 bases, leaving 9 bases between them. The germline gives CDR1 GTSNPN, CDR2 SVGIG (reference sequence). The CDR3 is 11 amino acids. The CDR3 loop reads CAWSSPGTQYF. In nucleotides, the CDR3 is TGTGCCTGGAGTTCCCCAGGAACCCAGTACTTC.

V gene TRBV5-1 combines with J gene TRBJ2-2; D gene ambiguous. The germline V gene encodes CDR1 SGHRS and CDR2 YFSETQ. The V end lost 1 base, the J end lost 4 bases, and 8 bases lay between the germline ends. The length of the CDR3 is 14 residues. CDR3 sequence: CASSLRAGTGELFF. CDR3 nucleotide sequence: TGCGCCAGCAGCTTGCGTGCAGGCACCGGGGAGCTGTTTTTT.

The gene calls are TRBV10-3 and TRBJ1-1; D may be TRBD1 (6 bases). Germline V CDR1 and CDR2: ENHRY, SYGVKD. The CDR3 loop spans 13 amino acids. The V and J ends lost 2 bases and 10 bases respectively, with 14 bases between them. The CDR3 reads CAISEGTGPGAFF. CDR3 nucleotide sequence: TGTGCCATCAGTGAGGGAACAGGGCCGGGAGCTTTCTTT.

CDR3 bases: TGTGCCAGCAGCCCCAGGACAGCGGGAGACCCTGGGGGGGATGGCTACACCTTC. It translates to CASSPRTAGDPGGDGYTF. The V gene is TRBV7-4, the J gene TRBJ1-2; perhaps TRBD1 as D (6 bases). CDR3 length: 18 amino acids. V was cut by 5 bases and J by 6 bases, with 28 bases left in between. Germline assignment: CDR1 SGHVT and CDR2 SQSDAQ.

J is TRBJ2-5 and V is TRBV2; 8 bases match TRBD1. The CDR3 totals 14 residues. Germline CDR1 and CDR2: SNHLY and FYNNEI. V lost 5 bases and J lost 5; bases outside the gene matches: 7. In DNA, the CDR3 is TGTGCCAGCAGTCCGGGACAGGTTTTCGAGACCCAGTACTTC. It specifies CASSPGQVFETQYF.

As DNA, the CDR3 is TGTGCCAGCAGTGCAGGGCCGAACACCGGGGAGCTGTTTTTT. Translated, it gives CASSAGPNTGELFF. The V and J genes are TRBV6-4 and TRBJ2-2; possibly TRBD1 for D (5 bases). The CDR3 contains 14 residues. The germline CDR1 and CDR2 sequences are MRHNA and SNTAGT. V lost 4 bases, J lost 0 bases, and 6 bases lay in between.